This passage covers 9 T cell receptor beta chains from one sample sequenced in a study of breast tumors, draining lymph nodes, adjacent tissues. In TCRdb, the multiplex PCR reads were re-called with MiXCR into one record per CDR3 protein. The sample lists roughly 17,000 distinct CDR3 sequences, roughly 44% occurring once. Material for sequencing was breast tumor tissue. The receptors here all came from a female donor with breast cancer. Some clones in this sample may be carry-over from other donors' samples.

This clonotype was counted many times. The chain recombines TRBV6-1 with TRBJ1-1; D possibly corresponds to TRBD1 (5 bases). The CDR3 runs 13 residues. CDR1 and CDR2 from the germline V gene are MNHNS and SASEGT. Trimming took off 7 bases at V and 7 bases at J, with 16 bases between the two ends. CDR3 bases: TGTGCCAGCACCACCGGGGCCTTTATTGAAGCTTTCTTT. Protein product: CASTTGAFIEAFF.

The table lists this clonotype with many counts. The chain has TRBV7-2 and TRBJ2-2; 14 nucleotides line up with TRBD2. The CDR3 contains 16 residues. With V trimmed by 5 bases and J by 7 bases, 6 bases remained unmatched. Germline CDR1 SGHTA, CDR2 FQGNSA. This CDR3 is CASSLRLAGGVGELFF. CDR3 DNA: TGTGCCAGCAGCCTGAGACTAGCGGGAGGGGTCGGGGAGCTGTTTTTT.

This clonotype was counted many times. The chain carries TRBV5-8 and TRBJ2-7, with TRBD1 matching 9 bases. From germline, CDR1 is SGHTS and CDR2 YDEGEE. J was trimmed by 4 bases and V by 4 bases; bases with no gene match: 9. The CDR3 consists of 15 residues. The CDR3 region is CASSPTGTGFYEQYF. The CDR3 DNA follows: TGTGCCAGCAGCCCGACCGGGACAGGGTTTTACGAGCAGTACTTC.

The chain uses TRBV6-5 and TRBJ1-6; a possible D gene is TRBD1 (5 bases). CDR1 and CDR2 (germline): MNHEY, SVGAGI. V was shortened by 6 bases and J by 9 bases, with 24 bases between the two germline ends. This CDR3 has 17 residues. CDR3: CASRPVSNGGEGSPLHF. The CDR3 DNA is TGTGCCAGCAGACCCGTGAGTAACGGGGGAGAAGGTTCACCCCTCCACTTT.

The chain has TRBV28 and TRBJ2-2; 7 nucleotides line up with TRBD2. The V gene end was trimmed by 4 bases and the J gene end by 3 bases; junction bases not matched to a gene: 11. The CDR3 consists of 17 residues. The germline gives CDR1 MDHEN, CDR2 SYDVKM. The DNA of the CDR3 is TGTGCCAGCAGTTCCCCACCGGGACTACCTTACACCGGGGAGCTGTTTTTT. Translating gives CASSSPPGLPYTGELFF.

As concerns this clonotype: This could be a read error, since a much larger clone is one nucleotide away. CDR3 protein: CSARSSREAPYF. The CDR3 coding sequence is TGCAGTGCTAGATCTAGCCGGGAGGCCCCGTACTTC. The gene calls are TRBV20-1 and TRBJ2-5; 7 nucleotides match TRBD2. Germline V lookup: CDR1 DFQATT, CDR2 SNEGSKA (reference sequence). The length of the CDR3 is 12 residues. The junction had 10 bases not matched to a gene; V was cut back by 2 bases and J by 13 bases.

With regard to this clonotype: With a much larger clone just one base away, this may be a read error. The rearrangement links TRBV6-2 or TRBV6-3 to TRBJ1-2; 9 nucleotides line up with TRBD1. V trimming: 11 bases; J trimming: 2 bases; junction bases outside the gene matches: 6. The CDR3 is 13 amino acids. Germline assignment: CDR1 MNHEY and CDR2 SVGEGT. CDR3 sequence: CAGGDRVNYGYTF. In DNA, the CDR3 is TGTGCCGGCGGGGACAGGGTAAACTATGGCTACACCTTC.

This clonotype was seen at least ten times. With a much larger clone just one base away, this may be a read error. This rearrangement joins TRBV6-4 to TRBJ2-1; TRBD2 aligns across 13 bases. The length of the CDR3 is 16 residues. Germline V gene lookup returns CDR1 MRHNA and CDR2 SNTAGT. V lost 5 bases and J lost 8; bases outside the gene matches: 9. This CDR3 is CASSHQLAGGIDEQFF. The CDR3 DNA follows: TGTGCCAGCAGTCACCAACTAGCGGGAGGGATCGATGAGCAGTTCTTC.

This clonotype was detected only a few times. The genes are TRBV2 and TRBJ2-1; perhaps TRBD2 as D (5 bases). V was clipped by 6 bases and J by 4 bases, with 13 bases between them. The CDR3 totals 14 residues. Germline V gene sequence: CDR1 SNHLY, CDR2 FYNNEI. CDR3 nucleotide sequence: TGTGCCAGCAGGCGGCAAAGAGGGTACAATGAGCAGTTCTTC. Protein product: CASRRQRGYNEQFF. The variable domain in full, with the rest retrieved from reference TRBV2 and TRBJ2-1, is EPEVTQTPSHQVTQMGQEVILRCVPISNHLYFYWYRQILGQKVEFLVSFYNNEISEKSEIFDDQFSVERPDGSNFTLKIRSTKLEDSAMYFCASRRQRGYNEQFFGPGTRLTVL.